A selection of T cell receptor beta chains follows, all from one sample in a study of shared clonotypes between healthy human individuals. Here immunoSEQ multiplex PCR was the method, and the copy in TCRdb shows in-frame clones only, minus some. The sample holds 400,000 or so clones, about 96% seen once. The specimen was memory CD8+ T cells sorted from blood. The source of these receptors is a man aged 25 to 45 in good health. Both conserved end residues are part of each CDR3. Each record gives: CDR3 length, clone size, D gene, V gene, J gene, CDR3 protein, CDR3 DNA. A D gene is named only where the DNA matches it firmly. A row's size may be missing; if present it is once, few, many or a size class.

CDR3 length: 14
clone size: NA
D gene: NA
V gene: TRBV5-1
J gene: TRBJ1-5
CDR3 protein: CASSKGETNQPQHF
CDR3 DNA: TGCGCCAGCAGCAAGGGGGAGACTAATCAGCCCCAGCATTTT

CDR3 length: 18
clone size: once
D gene: TRBD2
V gene: TRBV7-9
J gene: TRBJ2-7
CDR3 protein: CASSPHAGGLFDSFEQYF
CDR3 DNA: TGTGCCAGCAGCCCCCATGCGGGAGGGTTATTTGATTCGTTCGAGCAGTACTTC

CDR3 length: 15
clone size: once
D gene: TRBD2
V gene: TRBV28
J gene: TRBJ2-3
CDR3 protein: CASSAQGAGEDTQYF
CDR3 DNA: TGTGCCAGCAGTGCCCAAGGAGCGGGAGAAGATACGCAGTATTTT

CDR3 length: 15
clone size: NA
D gene: NA
V gene: TRBV9
J gene: TRBJ2-3
CDR3 protein: CASSVAGLYTDTQYF
CDR3 DNA: TGTGCCAGCAGCGTAGCTGGACTTTACACAGATACGCAGTATTTT

CDR3 length: 14
clone size: NA
D gene: TRBD1
V gene: TRBV2
J gene: TRBJ2-3
CDR3 protein: CASVGTGQSATQYF
CDR3 DNA: TGTGCCAGCGTCGGAACGGGACAGTCTGCAACGCAGTATTTT

CDR3 length: 13
clone size: NA
D gene: NA
V gene: TRBV5-1
J gene: TRBJ2-3
CDR3 protein: CASRRRAEDTQYF
CDR3 DNA: TGCGCCAGCAGGCGGCGGGCCGAAGATACGCAGTATTTT

CDR3 length: 14
clone size: NA
D gene: NA
V gene: TRBV30
J gene: TRBJ1-1
CDR3 protein: CAWSPLGVNTEAFF
CDR3 DNA: TGTGCCTGGAGTCCCCTAGGTGTGAACACTGAAGCTTTCTTT

CDR3 length: 15
clone size: NA
D gene: TRBD1
V gene: TRBV2
J gene: TRBJ2-7
CDR3 protein: CASSVGTGVPYEQYF
CDR3 DNA: TGTGCCAGCAGTGTGGGGACAGGGGTTCCCTACGAGCAGTACTTC

CDR3 length: 15
clone size: NA
D gene: NA
V gene: TRBV18
J gene: TRBJ1-2
CDR3 protein: CASSPSSGSFYGYTF
CDR3 DNA: TGTGCCAGCTCACCATCATCCGGTTCTTTCTATGGCTACACCTTC

CDR3 length: 13
clone size: NA
D gene: NA
V gene: TRBV2
J gene: TRBJ1-1
CDR3 protein: CASSMTGNTEAFF
CDR3 DNA: TGTGCCAGCAGCATGACAGGGAACACTGAAGCTTTCTTT

CDR3 length: 13
clone size: NA
D gene: NA
V gene: TRBV27
J gene: TRBJ2-7
CDR3 protein: CASSWNVDYEQYF
CDR3 DNA: TGTGCCAGCAGCTGGAACGTGGATTACGAGCAGTACTTC

CDR3 length: 13
clone size: NA
D gene: TRBD2
V gene: TRBV5-1
J gene: TRBJ2-5
CDR3 protein: CASSFRGRETQYF
CDR3 DNA: TGCGCCAGCAGCTTTCGCGGGAGAGAGACCCAGTACTTC

CDR3 length: 10
clone size: NA
D gene: NA
V gene: TRBV19
J gene: TRBJ2-5
CDR3 protein: CASLQETQYF
CDR3 DNA: TGTGCCAGTCTACAAGAGACCCAGTACTTC

CDR3 length: 12
clone size: NA
D gene: NA
V gene: TRBV28
J gene: TRBJ2-1
CDR3 protein: CASSFPLARQFF
CDR3 DNA: TGTGCCAGCAGTTTTCCGCTAGCCCGGCAGTTCTTC

CDR3 length: 13
clone size: once
D gene: NA
V gene: TRBV5-6
J gene: TRBJ1-4
CDR3 protein: CASSLRNNEKLFF
CDR3 DNA: TGTGCCAGCAGCTTGCGGAACAATGAAAAACTGTTTTTT

CDR3 length: 13
clone size: NA
D gene: NA
V gene: TRBV28
J gene: TRBJ1-2
CDR3 protein: CASSPQVNYGYTF
CDR3 DNA: TGTGCCAGCAGTCCACAGGTTAACTATGGCTACACCTTC

CDR3 length: 13
clone size: NA
D gene: NA
V gene: TRBV19
J gene: TRBJ2-7
CDR3 protein: CASSSLADREQYF
CDR3 DNA: TGTGCCAGTAGTTCCTTAGCGGACAGGGAGCAGTACTTC

CDR3 length: 13
clone size: NA
D gene: NA
V gene: TRBV6-1
J gene: TRBJ2-7
CDR3 protein: CAIADRTAYEQYF
CDR3 DNA: TGTGCCATCGCCGACAGGACCGCCTACGAGCAGTACTTC

CDR3 length: 18
clone size: NA
D gene: TRBD2
V gene: TRBV7-6
J gene: TRBJ2-3
CDR3 protein: CASSLVAGGPPSTDTQYF
CDR3 DNA: TGTGCCAGCAGCTTAGTAGCGGGCGGGCCACCTAGCACAGATACGCAGTATTTT

CDR3 length: 13
clone size: NA
D gene: NA
V gene: TRBV5-5
J gene: TRBJ2-7
CDR3 protein: CASSSRLVNLQYF
CDR3 DNA: TGTGCCAGCAGCTCCCGACTAGTGAACCTGCAGTACTTC

CDR3 length: 12
clone size: NA
D gene: NA
V gene: TRBV18
J gene: TRBJ2-7
CDR3 protein: CASSYGPYEQYF
CDR3 DNA: TGTGCCAGCTCATACGGGCCCTACGAGCAGTACTTC

CDR3 length: 14
clone size: NA
D gene: NA
V gene: TRBV30
J gene: TRBJ2-5
CDR3 protein: CAWSRTGFRETQYF
CDR3 DNA: TGTGCCTGGAGTCGTACGGGGTTCCGGGAGACCCAGTACTTC

CDR3 length: 16
clone size: NA
D gene: NA
V gene: TRBV5-5
J gene: TRBJ2-6
CDR3 protein: CASSLAPSSGANVLTF
CDR3 DNA: TGTGCCAGCAGTTTAGCACCGAGCTCTGGGGCCAACGTCCTGACTTTC